The 17 T cell receptor beta chains below come from one sample, sequenced in a study of OX40 agonist ivuxolimab in advanced cancers. Repertoires were generated with immunoSEQ multiplex PCR, while TCRdb's copy carries only in-frame clones and drops some. The sample holds 9,000 to 13,000 clones, 60% to 80% seen once. The sequences come from CD4+ or CD8+ T cells sorted from blood, collected in a trial of the OX40 agonist ivuxolimab. These receptors came from an adult with an advanced solid tumor such as melanoma, head and neck, liver or kidney cancer.

Regarding this clone: Other DNA sequences within the sample encode an identical CDR3. The J gene is TRBJ2-7, the V gene TRBV6-5; either TRBD1 or TRBD2 may fit D (5 bases each). Trimming removed 5 bases at V and 4 bases at J, with 15 bases between. Germline CDR1 MNHEY, CDR2 SVGAGI. The CDR3 loop spans 14 amino acids. The CDR3, as DNA: TGTGCCAGCAGTCCCGGGACGGGCAAATACGAGCAGTACTTC. It translates to CASSPGTGKYEQYF.

This sequence joins TRBV7-6 and TRBJ2-1, with 9 bases fitting TRBD2. V gave up 5 bases and J gave up 3 bases; unmatched junction bases: 5. Looked up from germline, CDR1 is SGHVS and CDR2 is FNYEAQ. The CDR3 has 15 residues. The CDR3 loop is CASSASGTYYNEQFF. DNA for the CDR3: TGTGCCAGCAGCGCTAGCGGGACCTACTACAATGAGCAGTTCTTC.

The V and J genes are TRBV18 and TRBJ2-1; TRBD1 matches 11 bases. Germline V lookup: CDR1 KGHSH, CDR2 LQKENI. The junction had 7 bases not matched to a gene; V was cut back by 4 bases and J by 5 bases. The CDR3 is 16 residues long. The CDR3 region has the DNA TGTGCCAGCTCACACCGACCGGGACAGGGGGACAATGAGCAGTTCTTC. Amino acid sequence: CASSHRPGQGDNEQFF.

The V gene is TRBV4-1, the J gene TRBJ2-3, with TRBD2 identical over 10 bases. The trim removed 1 base at V and 3 bases at J, leaving 4 bases unmatched. The germline CDR1 and CDR2 sequences are MGHRA and YSYEKL. CDR3 length equals 16 residues. The CDR3 sequence is CASSQASGGATDTQYF. The CDR3 region has the DNA TGCGCCAGCAGCCAAGCAAGCGGGGGGGCTACAGATACGCAGTATTTT.

The table lists this clone with a few counts. The V and J genes are TRBV14 and TRBJ2-1; 11 positions agree with TRBD1. The CDR3 consists of 16 residues. Germline lookup yields CDR1 SGHDN and CDR2 FVKESK. V gave up 3 bases and J gave up 5 bases; unmatched junction bases: 6. CDR3 in amino acids: CASSQIPGQGDNEQFF. CDR3 sequence (DNA): TGTGCCAGCAGCCAGATACCGGGACAGGGGGACAATGAGCAGTTCTTC.

The rearrangement joins TRBV13 to TRBJ2-7; 8 bases match TRBD1. V lost 6 bases to trimming and J lost 5 bases; unmatched junction nucleotides: 6. CDR3 length: 13 amino acids. Germline V gene sequence: CDR1 PRHDT, CDR2 FYEKMQ (reference sequence). The CDR3, as DNA: TGTGCCAGCAGACACACAGGGGGGAACGAGCAGTACTTC. This translates into CASRHTGGNEQYF. The whole variable domain, filled in from reference TRBV13 and TRBJ2-7, reads AAGVIQSPRHLIKEKRETATLKCYPIPRHDTVYWYQQGPGQDPQFLISFYEKMQSDKGSIPDRFSAQQFSDYHSELNMSSLELGDSALYFCASRHTGGNEQYFGPGTRLTVT.

V usage is TRBV5-6 and J usage is TRBJ1-5; TRBD1 might be the D (6 bases). The V and J ends lost 4 bases and 4 bases respectively, with 21 bases between them. Per germline, CDR1 SGHDT and CDR2 YYEEEE. This CDR3 is built from 17 residues. The CDR3 here is CASSLQYRDEANQPQHF. In DNA, the CDR3 is TGTGCCAGCAGCCTACAATACAGGGACGAAGCTAATCAGCCCCAGCATTTT.

The J gene is TRBJ1-4, the V gene TRBV10-1, with D perhaps matching TRBD1 (5 bases). V dropped 6 bases and J dropped 5 bases, with 13 bases sitting between them. The CDR3 has 14 amino acids. Germline CDR1 WNHNN, CDR2 SYGVQD (reference sequence). As DNA, the CDR3 is TGCGCCAGCAGCCGAGACAGAAGGAATGAAAAACTGTTTTTT. Translation gives CASSRDRRNEKLFF.

The V and J genes are TRBV27 and TRBJ2-7, with TRBD2 identical over 8 bases. CDR1 is MNHEY and CDR2 is SMNVEV in the germline V gene (reference sequence). The CDR3 contains 13 residues. V was pared by 4 bases and J by 6 bases, with 5 bases of the junction left unmatched. The CDR3 coding sequence is TGTGCCAGCAGTTCCGGGACTAGTTCCGAGCAGTACTTC. Protein: CASSSGTSSEQYF.

There are a few counts of this clone. The chain employs TRBV6-1 and TRBJ2-3; 14 bases line up with TRBD2. The CDR3 contains 15 residues. The germline gives CDR1 MNHNS, CDR2 SASEGT. V shed 6 bases, J shed 3 bases, and the junction held 2 bases outside the gene matches. This chain's CDR3 is CASSRLAGGTDTQYF. CDR3 nucleotides: TGTGCCAGCAGCCGACTAGCGGGGGGGACAGATACGCAGTATTTT.

V and J are TRBV9 and TRBJ2-5; 7 nucleotides align to TRBD2. The CDR3 runs to 16 residues. The junction had 7 bases not matched to a gene; V was cut back by 0 bases and J by 2 bases. Per germline, CDR1 SGDLS and CDR2 YYNGEE. The CDR3 sequence is CASSVEASGLQETQYF. CDR3 coding DNA: TGTGCCAGCAGCGTAGAGGCTAGCGGTTTACAAGAGACCCAGTACTTC.

The genes are TRBV28 and TRBJ2-2; the match to TRBD2 covers 13 bases. Unmatched junction bases numbered 7, after V lost 3 bases and J lost 0 bases. Germline V gives CDR1 MDHEN, CDR2 SYDVKM. CDR3 length equals 19 residues. The CDR3 region has the DNA TGTGCCAGCAGTTTTTTGGGACTAGCGGGGCTCCCGAACACCGGGGAGCTGTTTTTT. It yields the protein CASSFLGLAGLPNTGELFF.

The rearrangement uses TRBV7-9 and TRBJ1-2; weak D call: TRBD1 (6 bases). The germline CDR1 and CDR2 sequences are SEHNR and FQNEAQ (reference sequence). This CDR3 is 16 amino acids long. Trimming shortened V by 5 bases and J by 0 bases, and 16 bases separated the two germline ends. The CDR3 region has the DNA TGTGCCAGCAGCCGATTCGGGACATTAGCTAACTATGGCTACACCTTC. Its protein product is CASSRFGTLANYGYTF.

This clone is deemed medium-sized. The V call is TRBV14, the J call TRBJ2-1; 8 bases align to TRBD1. The germline gives CDR1 SGHDN, CDR2 FVKESK. Trimming took 6 bases from V and 4 from J; bases not matched to a gene: 8. The CDR3 has 15 amino acids. The CDR3 loop reads CASSPLGQGYNEQFF. The CDR3 bases are TGTGCCAGCAGTCCCCTCGGACAGGGTTACAATGAGCAGTTCTTC.

The rearrangement uses TRBV6-4 and TRBJ1-4, with D possibly matching TRBD1 (5 bases). Germline V gene sequence: CDR1 MRHNA, CDR2 SNTAGT. V shed 0 bases and J shed 7 bases, with 12 bases lying between them. The CDR3 sequence is 15 residues long. The CDR3 coding sequence is TGTGCCAGCAGTGACTCCGGGGCCACGGGTGAAAAACTGTTTTTT. This sequence encodes CASSDSGATGEKLFF.

This chain links TRBV6-1 with TRBJ1-2; the D is unclear. The CDR3 extends over 11 amino acids. V was cut by 3 bases and J by 3 bases, with 2 bases left in between. Germline V gives CDR1 MNHNS, CDR2 SASEGT. The CDR3 nucleotides are TGTGCCAGCAGTGACTACTATGGCTACACCTTC. Translated: CASSDYYGYTF.

This clone occurred once. The chain uses TRBV5-8 and TRBJ1-1, with D possibly being TRBD1 (5 bases). The CDR3 extends over 13 amino acids. The V and J ends lost 4 bases and 6 bases respectively, with 13 bases between them. Germline CDR1 reads SGHTS; CDR2 reads YDEGEE. The CDR3 spells CASSPRGVAEAFF. The CDR3 nucleotides read TGTGCCAGCAGCCCCCGGGGGGTGGCTGAAGCTTTCTTT.